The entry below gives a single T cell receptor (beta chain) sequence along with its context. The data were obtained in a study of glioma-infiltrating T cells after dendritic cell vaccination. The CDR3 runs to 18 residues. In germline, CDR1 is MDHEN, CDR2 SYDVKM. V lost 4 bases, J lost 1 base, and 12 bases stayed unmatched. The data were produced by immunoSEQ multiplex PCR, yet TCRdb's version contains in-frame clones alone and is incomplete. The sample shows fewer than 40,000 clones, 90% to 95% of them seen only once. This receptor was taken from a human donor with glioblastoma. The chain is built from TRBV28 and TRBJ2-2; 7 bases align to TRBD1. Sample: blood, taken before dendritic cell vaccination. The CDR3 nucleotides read TGTGCCAGCAGTTCGGGACAGACTTACTCCTTGAACACCGGGGAGCTGTTTTTT. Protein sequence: CASSSGQTYSLNTGELFF.